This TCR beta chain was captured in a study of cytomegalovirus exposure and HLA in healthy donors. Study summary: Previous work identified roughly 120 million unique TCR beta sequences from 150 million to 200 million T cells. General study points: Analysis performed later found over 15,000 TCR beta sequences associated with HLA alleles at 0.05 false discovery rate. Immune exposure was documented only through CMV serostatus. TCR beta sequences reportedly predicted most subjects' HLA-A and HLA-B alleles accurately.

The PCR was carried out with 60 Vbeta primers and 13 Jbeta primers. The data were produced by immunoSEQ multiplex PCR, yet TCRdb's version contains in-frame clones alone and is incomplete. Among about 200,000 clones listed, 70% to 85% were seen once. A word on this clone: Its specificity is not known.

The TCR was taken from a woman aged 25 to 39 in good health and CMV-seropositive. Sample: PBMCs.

The DNA of the CDR3 is TGTGCCAGCAGTTTACGAGGGACAGGTTATGGCTACACCTTC. Its protein is CASSLRGTGYGYTF. V gene TRBV27 combines with J gene TRBJ1-2; 8 bases are shared with TRBD1. The V segment lost 2 bases and the J segment 5 bases; nucleotides outside the gene matches: 4. CDR3 size: 14 residues. Germline lookup yields CDR1 MNHEY and CDR2 SMNVEV (reference sequence).